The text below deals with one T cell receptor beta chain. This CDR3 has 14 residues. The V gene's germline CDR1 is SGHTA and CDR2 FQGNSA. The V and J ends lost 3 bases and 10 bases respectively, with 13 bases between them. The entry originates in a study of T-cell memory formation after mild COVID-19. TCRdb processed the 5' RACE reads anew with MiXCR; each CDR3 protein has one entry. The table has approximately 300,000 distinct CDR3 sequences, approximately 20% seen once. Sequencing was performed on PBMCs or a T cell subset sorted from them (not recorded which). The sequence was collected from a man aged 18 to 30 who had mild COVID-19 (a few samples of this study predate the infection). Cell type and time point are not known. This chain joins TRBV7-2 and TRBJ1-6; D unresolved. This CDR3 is CASSFRQDGSPLHF. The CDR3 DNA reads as TGTGCCAGCAGCTTTCGTCAGGATGGGTCACCCCTCCACTTT.